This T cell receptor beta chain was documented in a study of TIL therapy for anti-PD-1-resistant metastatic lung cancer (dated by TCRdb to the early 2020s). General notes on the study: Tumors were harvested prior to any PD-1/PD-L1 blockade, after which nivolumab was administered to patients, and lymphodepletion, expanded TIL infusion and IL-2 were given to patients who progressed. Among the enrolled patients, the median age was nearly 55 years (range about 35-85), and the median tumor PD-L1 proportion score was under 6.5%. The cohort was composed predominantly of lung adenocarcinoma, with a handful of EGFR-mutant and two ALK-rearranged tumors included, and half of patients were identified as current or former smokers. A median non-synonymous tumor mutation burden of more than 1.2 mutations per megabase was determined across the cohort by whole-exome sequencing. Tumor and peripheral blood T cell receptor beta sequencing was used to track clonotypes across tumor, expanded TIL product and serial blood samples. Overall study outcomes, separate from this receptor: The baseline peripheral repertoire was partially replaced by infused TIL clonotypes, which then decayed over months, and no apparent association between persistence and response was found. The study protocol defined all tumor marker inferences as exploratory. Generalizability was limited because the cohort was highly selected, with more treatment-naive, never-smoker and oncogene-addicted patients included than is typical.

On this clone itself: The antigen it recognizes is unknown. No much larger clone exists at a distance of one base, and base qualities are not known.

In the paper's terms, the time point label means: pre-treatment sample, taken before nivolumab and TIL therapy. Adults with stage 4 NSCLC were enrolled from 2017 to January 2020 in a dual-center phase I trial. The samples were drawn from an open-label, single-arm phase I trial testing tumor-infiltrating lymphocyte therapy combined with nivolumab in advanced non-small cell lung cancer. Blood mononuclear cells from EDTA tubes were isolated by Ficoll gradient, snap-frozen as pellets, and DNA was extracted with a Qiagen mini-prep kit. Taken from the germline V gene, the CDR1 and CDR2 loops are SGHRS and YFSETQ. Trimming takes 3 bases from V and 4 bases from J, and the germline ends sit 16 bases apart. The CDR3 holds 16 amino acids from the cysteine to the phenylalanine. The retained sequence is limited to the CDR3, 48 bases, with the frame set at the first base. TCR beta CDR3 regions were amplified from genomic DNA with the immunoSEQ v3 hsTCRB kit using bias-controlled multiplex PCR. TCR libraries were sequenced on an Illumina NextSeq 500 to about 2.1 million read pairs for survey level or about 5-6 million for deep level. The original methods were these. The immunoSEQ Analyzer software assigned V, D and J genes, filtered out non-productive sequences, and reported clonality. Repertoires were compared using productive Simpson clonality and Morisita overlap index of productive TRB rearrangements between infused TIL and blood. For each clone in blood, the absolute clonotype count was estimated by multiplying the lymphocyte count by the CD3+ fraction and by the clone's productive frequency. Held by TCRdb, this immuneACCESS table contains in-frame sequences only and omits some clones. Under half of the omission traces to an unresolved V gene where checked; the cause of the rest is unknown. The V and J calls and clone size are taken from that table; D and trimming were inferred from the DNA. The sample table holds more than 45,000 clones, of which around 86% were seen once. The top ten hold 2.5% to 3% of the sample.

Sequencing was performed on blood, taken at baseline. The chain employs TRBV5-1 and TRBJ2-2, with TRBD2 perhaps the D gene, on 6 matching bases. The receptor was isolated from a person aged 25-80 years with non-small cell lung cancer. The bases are TGCGCCAGCAGCTCCCAAGGCGGGGTCCCCACCGGGGAGCTGTTTTTT. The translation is CASSSQGGVPTGELFF.